This T cell receptor beta chain was identified during a study of shared T cell receptors in the human thymus (dated by TCRdb to about 2021). As for the study more broadly: The study examined how self-reactive, shared T-cell receptor alpha chains are generated in the human thymus.

Receptor libraries were prepared by the immunoSEQ multiplex PCR assay. In TCRdb, the immuneACCESS table is reduced to in-frame sequences with V and J assigned. These tables do not hold every clone; where another copy was compared, an unresolved V gene accounts for under half, and the others remain unexplained. In this sample the table shows 630,000 or so clones, more than 70% of which occur a single time. 0.009% to 0.0095% of the sample rests with the top ten. On this clone: The clone's antigen remains unknown. Base qualities are missing; no much larger clone stands one base away.

Inclusive of the bounding cysteine and phenylalanine, the CDR3 is 14 residues long. Only the CDR3 DNA is retained, 42 bases long and in frame from the first base. According to the germline V gene, CDR1 reads SNHLY and CDR2 reads FYNNEI. V is trimmed back by 5 bases and J by 7 bases, and the junction contains 7 bases that no gene match accounts for. These data also formed part of another study, on human thymus T cells. Per the second study: Immunologically healthy infants undergoing open corrective cardiac surgery for congenital heart defects in Finland were used as donors. Thymus tissue was collected as surgical resects that were removed during corrective cardiac surgery. Biased V and J gene segment usage appeared to be present in both thymic and peripheral blood repertoires. According to the related research, thymic TCR repertoires were highly overlapping among unrelated individuals. The study used 7 or 8 infant thymus samples plus four related peripheral blood samples to characterize TCR alpha and beta repertoires. Donor ages ranging from 7 to 244 days were recorded, and 5 to 7 male and a couple of female infants were included in the cohort. Thymocytes were released mechanically from tissue and stored at -70 °C as pellets of roughly 9-31 million cells. Genomic DNA was extracted from frozen cell pellets with a QIAsymphony instrument. The immunoSEQ multiplex PCR assay was used to amplify the TCRB and TCRAD loci from a standardized quantity of quality-controlled genomic DNA. Amplicons spanned the V(D)J region at a length sufficient to cover the CDR3 and identify V and J genes. Amplicon sequencing was performed on an Illumina platform through the commercial immunoSEQ service. Primer bias and sequencing errors were corrected as previously described, and TCRAD and TCRB were defined on the basis of the IMGT database. Analysis of the repertoires was done with immunoSEQ Analyzer 3.0 and VDJTools and included basic statistics, V/J segment usage, diversity estimates, rarefaction and pairwise overlap. To estimate diversity, the Chao1, ChaoE, Efron-Thisted, Shannon and inverse Simpson indices were applied, and diversity was also estimated on datasets down-sampled to the smallest sample. Repertoire overlap used strict matching of CDR3 nucleotide sequence, V gene and J gene, with Jaccard-based multidimensional scaling clustering. Thymus samples yielded on average roughly 840,000 unique TCRB clonotypes, compared with 80,000 to 85,000 from blood samples.

Material: thymocytes. The rearrangement joined TRBV2 to TRBJ1-4, with 7 bases in between that match TRBD1. The origin of this receptor is a boy in the first two years of life with a congenital heart defect. Donor details come from another sample of the same person, matched by shared clones. CDR3 reads: CASSPQGPGEKLFF. Read as DNA, the sequence is TGTGCCAGCAGTCCACAGGGGCCGGGTGAAAAACTGTTTTTT. Reference TRBV2 and TRBJ1-4 proteins supply the regions before and after the CDR3; the full variable domain is: EPEVTQTPSHQVTQMGQEVILRCVPISNHLYFYWYRQILGQKVEFLVSFYNNEISEKSEIFDDQFSVERPDGSNFTLKIRSTKLEDSAMYFCASSPQGPGEKLFFGSGTQLSVL.